This T cell receptor (beta chain) came from a study of blood T cell repertoires in COVID-19. Study-wide background: The United States, Italy and Spain supplied acute and convalescent COVID-19 samples. Nucleic acid was either cDNA or gDNA, and it came from T cells, B-cell-depleted T cells, or PBMCs.

The study recruited people aged about 18 to 95 years across about 25 US areas. Allocation to cohorts depended on clinical history reported by the participants. Germline V gene sequence: CDR1 MDHEN, CDR2 SYDVKM. The CDR3 runs to 14 residues. The V gene end was trimmed by 6 bases and the J gene end by 5 bases; junction bases not matched to a gene: 7. Clones were read by immunoSEQ multiplex PCR, and TCRdb kept only the in-frame ones, dropping some. Altogether about 200,000 clones are present, roughly 87% being singletons, with the ten largest covering 2% to 2.5%. Material: PBMCs or T cells enriched from blood (not recorded which). The rearrangement uses TRBV28 and TRBJ1-5; the match to TRBD1 covers 7 bases. This clonotype was sampled from a woman aged 35 to 49 with acute COVID-19. The CDR3 is CASSQGQSHQPQHF. For the CDR3, the DNA is TGTGCCAGCAGCCAGGGACAGTCGCATCAGCCCCAGCATTTT.